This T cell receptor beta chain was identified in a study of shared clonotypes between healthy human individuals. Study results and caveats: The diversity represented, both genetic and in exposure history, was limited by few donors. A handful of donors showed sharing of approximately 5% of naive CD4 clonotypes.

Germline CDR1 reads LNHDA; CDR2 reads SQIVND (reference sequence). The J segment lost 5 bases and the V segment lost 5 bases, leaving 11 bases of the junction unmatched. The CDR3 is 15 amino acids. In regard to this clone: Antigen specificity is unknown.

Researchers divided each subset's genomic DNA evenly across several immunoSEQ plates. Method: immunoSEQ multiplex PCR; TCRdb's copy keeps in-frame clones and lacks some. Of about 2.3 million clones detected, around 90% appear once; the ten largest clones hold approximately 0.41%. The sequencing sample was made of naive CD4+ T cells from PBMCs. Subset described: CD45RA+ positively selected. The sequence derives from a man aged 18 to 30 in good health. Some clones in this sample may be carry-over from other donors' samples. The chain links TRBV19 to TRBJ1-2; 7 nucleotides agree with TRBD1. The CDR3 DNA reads TGTGCCAGTAGTGATCACAGGGGTTCATTTTATGGCTACACCTTC. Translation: CASSDHRGSFYGYTF.